These T cell receptor beta chains were read from a single sample in a study of blood T cell repertoires in COVID-19. Profiling relied on immunoSEQ multiplex PCR, and the TCRdb table lists in-frame clones only, not all of them. The sample contains tens of thousands of clones, about 90% of which appear only once. Sequenced input: peripheral blood. These receptor sequences come from a human donor in a cohort sampled during active COVID-19. Each CDR3 is given with its conserved first and last residue. D genes are given only for firm matches. Clone sizes are given selectively: once, few, many, or a class where the clone is expanded.

d_call: NA
clone_size: NA
j_call: TRBJ2-2
v_call: TRBV28
cdr3_nt: TGTGCCAGCAGTTTAGGGGGGAGTTTGACCGGGGAGCTGTTTTTT
cdr3_aa: CASSLGGSLTGELFF

d_call: NA
clone_size: few
j_call: TRBJ1-1
v_call: TRBV7-6
cdr3_nt: TGTGCCAGCAGCTTTCGGGGAGAAGGAGTATTGAACACTGAAGCTTTCTTT
cdr3_aa: CASSFRGEGVLNTEAFF

d_call: TRBD2
clone_size: NA
j_call: TRBJ2-1
v_call: TRBV29-1
cdr3_nt: TGCAGCGTTGAGGGAGGGCGGGAGGTTGAGCAGTTCTTC
cdr3_aa: CSVEGGREVEQFF

d_call: NA
clone_size: NA
j_call: TRBJ2-3
v_call: TRBV7-8
cdr3_nt: TGTGCCAGCAGCTCCTTTTTTTACGGGGGAGGAGAGACAGATACGCAGTATTTT
cdr3_aa: CASSSFFYGGGETDTQYF

d_call: NA
clone_size: few
j_call: TRBJ1-2
v_call: TRBV5-1
cdr3_nt: TGCGCCAGCAGCTTGGAAGGCGCGGAGAACTATGGCTACACCTTC
cdr3_aa: CASSLEGAENYGYTF

d_call: TRBD2
clone_size: NA
j_call: TRBJ2-3
v_call: TRBV10-3
cdr3_nt: TGTGCCACCAAGACTAGCGGGAGATCAGATACGCAGTATTTT
cdr3_aa: CATKTSGRSDTQYF

d_call: NA
clone_size: NA
j_call: TRBJ2-5
v_call: TRBV6-5
cdr3_nt: TGTGCCAGCTGGGGGCCATTTGGGCAAGAGACCCAGTACTTC
cdr3_aa: CASWGPFGQETQYF

d_call: NA
clone_size: NA
j_call: TRBJ2-3
v_call: TRBV5-1
cdr3_nt: TGCGCCAGCAGCTTGGCCGCGTCTAGCGTTAGCACAGATACGCAGTATTTT
cdr3_aa: CASSLAASSVSTDTQYF

d_call: TRBD1
clone_size: NA
j_call: TRBJ2-7
v_call: TRBV5-6
cdr3_nt: TGTGCCAGCAGCTTAGGGGGCGCGGTGCAGTACTTC
cdr3_aa: CASSLGGAVQYF

d_call: NA
clone_size: NA
j_call: TRBJ1-4
v_call: TRBV9
cdr3_nt: TGTGCCAGCAGCGTAGCTCCAGGCTTTAATGAAAAACTGTTTTTT
cdr3_aa: CASSVAPGFNEKLFF

d_call: TRBD1
clone_size: NA
j_call: TRBJ2-5
v_call: TRBV5-1
cdr3_nt: TGCGCCAGCACCGGACAGGGAAGAGTTCAAGAGACCCAGTACTTC
cdr3_aa: CASTGQGRVQETQYF

d_call: TRBD1
clone_size: NA
j_call: TRBJ1-3
v_call: TRBV18
cdr3_nt: TGTGCCAGCTCACTTACGGACAGGGCTGGAAACACCATATATTTT
cdr3_aa: CASSLTDRAGNTIYF

d_call: NA
clone_size: NA
j_call: TRBJ2-2
v_call: TRBV19
cdr3_nt: TGTGCCAGTAGGGAGGGACAGATAAACACCGGGGAGCTGTTTTTT
cdr3_aa: CASREGQINTGELFF

d_call: TRBD1
clone_size: NA
j_call: TRBJ2-5
v_call: TRBV10-2
cdr3_nt: TGCGCCAGCAGAGACCTAGGGACAGGGGTTGGGCAAGAGACCCAGTACTTC
cdr3_aa: CASRDLGTGVGQETQYF

d_call: TRBD1
clone_size: NA
j_call: TRBJ2-7
v_call: TRBV18
cdr3_nt: TGTGCCAGCTCACCAATGGGACAGGGGGGGACCTACGAGCAGTACTTC
cdr3_aa: CASSPMGQGGTYEQYF

d_call: NA
clone_size: NA
j_call: TRBJ2-7
v_call: TRBV5-5
cdr3_nt: TGTGCCAGCAGCTTGGCCTCCCGGGAACGGCAGTACTTC
cdr3_aa: CASSLASRERQYF

d_call: TRBD2
clone_size: NA
j_call: TRBJ2-5
v_call: TRBV14
cdr3_nt: TGTGCCAGCAGCCAGCGTGTCAGCGGGAGGGCCCGAAAGACCCAGTACTTC
cdr3_aa: CASSQRVSGRARKTQYF

d_call: NA
clone_size: NA
j_call: TRBJ2-7
v_call: TRBV7-8
cdr3_nt: TGTGCCAGCAGCTTCACATCGTCCTACGAGCAGTACTTC
cdr3_aa: CASSFTSSYEQYF

d_call: TRBD1
clone_size: NA
j_call: TRBJ2-3
v_call: TRBV23-1
cdr3_nt: TGCGCCAGCAGTCCCACCCACCCCGGCAGGGGGAGCACAGATACGCAGTATTTT
cdr3_aa: CASSPTHPGRGSTDTQYF

d_call: TRBD1
clone_size: NA
j_call: TRBJ2-1
v_call: TRBV24-1
cdr3_nt: TGTGCCACCAGTGACACAAACAGGGGTCCCTACAATGAGCAGTTCTTC
cdr3_aa: CATSDTNRGPYNEQFF

d_call: NA
clone_size: NA
j_call: TRBJ2-1
v_call: TRBV5-1
cdr3_nt: TGCGCCAGCAGCGCCTTCGGCGGAGGCTCCTACAATGAGCAGTTCTTC
cdr3_aa: CASSAFGGGSYNEQFF

d_call: TRBD1
clone_size: once
j_call: TRBJ2-6
v_call: TRBV14
cdr3_nt: TGTGCCAGCAGCCTCAACTTCGGGACAGCCGGAGGGGCCAACGTCCTGACTTTC
cdr3_aa: CASSLNFGTAGGANVLTF

d_call: NA
clone_size: few
j_call: TRBJ1-2
v_call: TRBV10-2
cdr3_nt: TGCGCCAGCAGTGTAGAGGACAGCCCAGTAGGCTACACCTTC
cdr3_aa: CASSVEDSPVGYTF

d_call: NA
clone_size: NA
j_call: TRBJ1-5
v_call: TRBV4-1
cdr3_nt: TGCGCCAGCAGCCAAAATAGTCAGCCCCAGCATTTT
cdr3_aa: CASSQNSQPQHF

d_call: NA
clone_size: NA
j_call: TRBJ1-5
v_call: TRBV6-6
cdr3_nt: TGTGCCAGCAGTTACTCTTCGCTAGACAATCAGCCCCAGCATTTT
cdr3_aa: CASSYSSLDNQPQHF

d_call: NA
clone_size: NA
j_call: TRBJ1-1
v_call: TRBV7-2
cdr3_nt: TGTGCCAGCAGCACGGACAGAGCCGGGGAAGCTTTCTTT
cdr3_aa: CASSTDRAGEAFF

d_call: TRBD1
clone_size: NA
j_call: TRBJ2-7
v_call: TRBV10-2
cdr3_nt: TGCGCCAGCAGTGAGTTGCTCCGGGACAGGAGGTACTTC
cdr3_aa: CASSELLRDRRYF

d_call: TRBD2
clone_size: medium-sized
j_call: TRBJ2-2
v_call: TRBV29-1
cdr3_nt: TGCAGCGTTGAAGTCTTTGGGACTATTGTGACCGGGGAGCTGTTTTTT
cdr3_aa: CSVEVFGTIVTGELFF

d_call: TRBD1
clone_size: NA
j_call: TRBJ2-2
v_call: TRBV28
cdr3_nt: TGTGCCAGCAGCCCGGGACAGGGGGCACCCGGGGAGCTGTTTTTT
cdr3_aa: CASSPGQGAPGELFF

d_call: NA
clone_size: NA
j_call: TRBJ2-7
v_call: TRBV7-9
cdr3_nt: TGTGCCAGCAGCTCCAGTAGCGCCTACGAGCAGTACTTC
cdr3_aa: CASSSSSAYEQYF

d_call: NA
clone_size: NA
j_call: TRBJ2-7
v_call: TRBV15
cdr3_nt: TGTGCCACCAGCAGAGATAAAAACAGGGAGGGAGAGCAGTACTTC
cdr3_aa: CATSRDKNREGEQYF

d_call: NA
clone_size: NA
j_call: TRBJ2-6
v_call: TRBV19
cdr3_nt: TGTGCCAGTAGTATCCGTGCCTTAGCCTCTGGGGCCAACGTCCTGACTTTC
cdr3_aa: CASSIRALASGANVLTF

d_call: NA
clone_size: NA
j_call: TRBJ1-1
v_call: TRBV2
cdr3_nt: TGTGCCAGCAAGGACACCCAGAACACTGAAGCTTTCTTT
cdr3_aa: CASKDTQNTEAFF

d_call: NA
clone_size: NA
j_call: TRBJ1-1
v_call: TRBV23-1
cdr3_nt: TGCGCCAGCAGTCAACTTAATATCGGGGTACGAACTTTCTTT
cdr3_aa: CASSQLNIGVRTFF

d_call: NA
clone_size: once
j_call: TRBJ2-7
v_call: TRBV7-2
cdr3_nt: TGTGCCAGCAAACCCGGGGGATGGTACGAGCAGTACTTC
cdr3_aa: CASKPGGWYEQYF

d_call: NA
clone_size: NA
j_call: TRBJ2-2
v_call: TRBV14
cdr3_nt: TGTGCCAGCAGCCGCGAGGCGGGGCGCGTCGGCGGGGAGCTGTTTTTT
cdr3_aa: CASSREAGRVGGELFF

d_call: TRBD1
clone_size: NA
j_call: TRBJ2-7
v_call: TRBV27
cdr3_nt: TGTGCCAGCATCGGGACAGGCGCCTACGAGCAGTACTTC
cdr3_aa: CASIGTGAYEQYF

d_call: NA
clone_size: NA
j_call: TRBJ1-3
v_call: TRBV28
cdr3_nt: TGTGCCAGCAGTTCACCGGGCTCTGGAAACACCATATATTTT
cdr3_aa: CASSSPGSGNTIYF

d_call: TRBD2
clone_size: NA
j_call: TRBJ2-5
v_call: TRBV28
cdr3_nt: TGTGCCAGCAGTTCCCCAGCGGGAGGGGTAGAGACCCAGTACTTC
cdr3_aa: CASSSPAGGVETQYF

d_call: TRBD1
clone_size: once
j_call: TRBJ2-7
v_call: TRBV12-5
cdr3_nt: TGTGCTAGTGGTTTAATAGGACAGGGTGGGTCCTACGAGCAGTACTTC
cdr3_aa: CASGLIGQGGSYEQYF

d_call: NA
clone_size: NA
j_call: TRBJ2-5
v_call: TRBV19
cdr3_nt: TGTGCCAGTAGTATTGGTTCAGGGTGGGGAGAGACCCAGTACTTC
cdr3_aa: CASSIGSGWGETQYF

d_call: TRBD1
clone_size: NA
j_call: TRBJ1-1
v_call: TRBV6-2/TRBV6-3
cdr3_nt: TGTGCCAGCAGTTACACAGGGGGCCTTGAAGCTTTCTTT
cdr3_aa: CASSYTGGLEAFF

d_call: NA
clone_size: NA
j_call: TRBJ2-5
v_call: TRBV7-3
cdr3_nt: TGTGCCAGCAGCCAAAACATGGGACTGCAAGAGACCCAGTACTTC
cdr3_aa: CASSQNMGLQETQYF

d_call: NA
clone_size: NA
j_call: TRBJ2-3
v_call: TRBV27
cdr3_nt: TGTGCCAGCAGTCCCCAGATAGCGAGAATAGATACGCAGTATTTT
cdr3_aa: CASSPQIARIDTQYF

d_call: TRBD1
clone_size: NA
j_call: TRBJ2-2
v_call: TRBV19
cdr3_nt: TGTGCCAGTAGTCCCCCGGTAGGGGGCCTCGGGGAGCTGTTTTTT
cdr3_aa: CASSPPVGGLGELFF

d_call: NA
clone_size: NA
j_call: TRBJ1-4
v_call: TRBV6-6
cdr3_nt: TGTGCCAGCAGTTCCGGACTATTGGGAACTAATGAAAAACTGTTTTTT
cdr3_aa: CASSSGLLGTNEKLFF

d_call: TRBD1
clone_size: once
j_call: TRBJ1-5
v_call: TRBV7-2
cdr3_nt: TGTGCCAGCAGCCCACTCACGGGACAGACCAATCAGCCCCAGCATTTT
cdr3_aa: CASSPLTGQTNQPQHF

d_call: NA
clone_size: NA
j_call: TRBJ1-5
v_call: TRBV3-1/TRBV3-2
cdr3_nt: TGTGCCAGCAGTAACGGACTCAATCAGCCCCAGCATTTT
cdr3_aa: CASSNGLNQPQHF

d_call: NA
clone_size: NA
j_call: TRBJ2-3
v_call: TRBV5-1
cdr3_nt: TGCGCCAGCAGCTTGGCTAACAGGCGGAGCACAGATACGCAGTATTTT
cdr3_aa: CASSLANRRSTDTQYF

d_call: TRBD1
clone_size: NA
j_call: TRBJ1-2
v_call: TRBV7-9
cdr3_nt: TGTGCCAGCAGCTCCTGGGACAGAGCTAACTATGGCTACACCTTC
cdr3_aa: CASSSWDRANYGYTF

d_call: NA
clone_size: NA
j_call: TRBJ1-2
v_call: TRBV28
cdr3_nt: TGTGCCAGCAGTTTAGAAGGGGTCGGCTACACCTTC
cdr3_aa: CASSLEGVGYTF

d_call: NA
clone_size: NA
j_call: TRBJ2-7
v_call: TRBV11-3
cdr3_nt: TGTGCCAGCAGCTTAGCGCAGGGGACCTACGAGCAGTACTTC
cdr3_aa: CASSLAQGTYEQYF

d_call: TRBD1
clone_size: NA
j_call: TRBJ1-6
v_call: TRBV7-9
cdr3_nt: TGTGCCAGCAGCTTAGTAATCGGGACAGGGGCCAATTCACCCCTCCACTTT
cdr3_aa: CASSLVIGTGANSPLHF

d_call: TRBD1
clone_size: NA
j_call: TRBJ2-7
v_call: TRBV27
cdr3_nt: TGTGCCAGCAGCGGCGGAGGACAGGGGAAAGTCGCCTACGAGCAGTACTTC
cdr3_aa: CASSGGGQGKVAYEQYF

d_call: TRBD1
clone_size: NA
j_call: TRBJ1-2
v_call: TRBV7-8
cdr3_nt: TGTGCCAGCAGCTTAGAAGCGGCCGGGACAGGGGGCGACTATGGCTACACCTTC
cdr3_aa: CASSLEAAGTGGDYGYTF